The 6 T cell receptor beta chains in this list originate from one sample, sequenced in a study of T cell repertoires in cytomegalovirus infection. TCRdb reprocessed the reads via MiXCR and lists one record per CDR3 protein. Found here are some 390,000 distinct CDR3 sequences, 15% to 20% of them singletons; the top ten hold 8.5% to 10%. The sequencing input was PBMCs. The receptors originated from a human donor in good health (CMV status not recorded). Some clones in this sample may be carry-over from other donors' samples.

This clonotype was recorded at least ten times. This chain connects TRBV7-2 to TRBJ2-1, with 11 bases fitting TRBD2. CDR3 length equals 15 residues. The junction had 6 bases not matched to a gene; V was cut back by 3 bases and J by 8 bases. Germline CDR1 reads SGHTA; CDR2 reads FQGNSA. CDR3 sequence: CASSFASGRRDEQFF. For the CDR3, the DNA is TGTGCCAGCAGCTTCGCTAGCGGGAGGAGGGATGAGCAGTTCTTC.

This clonotype was detected only a few times. The chain employs TRBV2 and TRBJ1-2; the D gene is possibly TRBD1 (5 bases). V gave up 3 bases and J gave up 6 bases, with 11 bases separating them. CDR1 is SNHLY, CDR2 FYNNEI, per germline. The CDR3 is 13 residues long. The CDR3 sequence: CASSEQGGDGYTF. CDR3 bases: TGTGCCAGCAGTGAGCAGGGCGGCGATGGCTACACCTTC.

Many counts were recorded for this clonotype. The chain carries TRBV7-2 and TRBJ2-7; D uncertain. Trimming removed 1 base from V and 0 bases from J, with 7 bases in between. This CDR3 has 14 residues. CDR1 and CDR2 (germline): SGHTA, FQGNSA. Written as DNA, the CDR3 is TGTGCCAGCAGCTTAGGGGTGGGCTCCTACGAGCAGTACTTC. It specifies CASSLGVGSYEQYF. The complete variable domain, with remaining parts taken from reference TRBV7-2 and TRBJ2-7, reads GAGVSQSPSNKVTEKGKDVELRCDPISGHTALYWYRQSLGQGLEFLIYFQGNSAPDKSGLPSDRFSAERTGGSVSTLTIQRTQQEDSAVYLCASSLGVGSYEQYFGPGTRLTVT.

This clonotype came up a few times. The chain recombines TRBV10-3 with TRBJ1-4, with D perhaps matching TRBD1 (5 bases). The CDR3 contains 19 residues. The V gene's germline CDR1 is ENHRY and CDR2 SYGVKD. Trimming left V 0 bases short and J 0 bases short, with 17 bases between. The CDR3 region is CAISESAGLTASTNEKLFF. CDR3 nucleotide sequence: TGTGCCATCAGTGAGTCGGCGGGGCTAACCGCTTCAACTAATGAAAAACTGTTTTTT.

The J gene is TRBJ1-3, the V gene TRBV11-2; D remains unclear. The CDR3 is made up of 14 amino acids. Germline loops: CDR1 SGHAT, CDR2 FQNNGV. Trimming left V 3 bases short and J 4 bases short, with 10 bases between. CDR3 loop: CASSFGAGGNTIYF. CDR3 bases: TGTGCCAGCAGCTTCGGAGCCGGGGGAAACACCATATATTTT.

This clonotype has just a few counts. The V call is TRBV12-3 or TRBV12-4, the J call TRBJ2-2; D perhaps matches TRBD2 (5 bases). Trimming shortened V by 3 bases and J by 5 bases, and 10 bases separated the two germline ends. The CDR3 extends over 14 amino acids. The CDR3 nucleotides are TGTGCCAGCAGTTTGCCCCTAGCAACCGGGGAGCTGTTTTTT. Translating gives CASSLPLATGELFF.